This T cell receptor (beta chain) was found in a study of identical twins. Study results and limitations: Conclusions were based on cross-sectional statistical analysis, without following the same donors. Within monozygotic twins, out-of-frame TCR alpha sharing was underestimated by the models.

Each cDNA held unique molecular identifiers, and template switching gave it a universal primer site. MiXCR, run by TCRdb on the 5' RACE reads, gives a single entry per CDR3 protein. The sample carries fewer than 350,000 distinct CDR3 sequences, 8% to 9% recorded once. Trimming left V 2 bases short and J 1 base short, with 18 bases between. The CDR3 contains 17 residues. CDR1 is DFQATT and CDR2 is SNEGSKA in the germline V gene (reference sequence). This clonotype was detected many times. Its target is unknown. This sample was shared with a second study, whose subject was yellow fever vaccine responses in identical twins. That work adds: In identical twins, vaccine T cell responses appeared partly shared and partly individual.

Sequencing input: memory (CD45RO+) T cells sorted from blood. The V and J genes are TRBV20-1 and TRBJ2-1, with a weak D call TRBD1 (5 bases). The sequence was collected from a woman in her late teens or twenties in good health. The DNA for the CDR3 is TGCAGTGCTAGAAGTGGGGCTTGGGTGGGTTCCTACAATGAGCAGTTCTTC. Residues: CSARSGAWVGSYNEQFF.